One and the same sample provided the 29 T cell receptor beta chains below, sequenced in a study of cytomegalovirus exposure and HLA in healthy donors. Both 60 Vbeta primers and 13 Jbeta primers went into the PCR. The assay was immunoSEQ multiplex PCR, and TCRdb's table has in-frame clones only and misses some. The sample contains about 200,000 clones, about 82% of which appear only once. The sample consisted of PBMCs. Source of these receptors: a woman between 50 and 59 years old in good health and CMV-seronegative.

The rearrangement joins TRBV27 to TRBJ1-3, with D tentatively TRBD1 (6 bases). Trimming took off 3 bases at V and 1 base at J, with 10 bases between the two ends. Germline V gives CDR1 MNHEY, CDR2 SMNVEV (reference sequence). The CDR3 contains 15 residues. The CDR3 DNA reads TGTGCCAGCAGTTTGACAGGTGATTCTGGAAACACCATATATTTT. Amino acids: CASSLTGDSGNTIYF.

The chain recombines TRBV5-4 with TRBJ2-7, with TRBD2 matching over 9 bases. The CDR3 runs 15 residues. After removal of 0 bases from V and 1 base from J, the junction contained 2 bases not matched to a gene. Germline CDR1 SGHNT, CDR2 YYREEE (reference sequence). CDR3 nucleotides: TGTGCCAGCAGCTTGGGACTAGCGGTTTCCTACGAGCAGTACTTC. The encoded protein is CASSLGLAVSYEQYF.

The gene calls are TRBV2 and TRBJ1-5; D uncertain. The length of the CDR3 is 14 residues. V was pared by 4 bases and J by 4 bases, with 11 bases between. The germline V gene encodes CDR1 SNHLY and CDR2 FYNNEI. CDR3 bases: TGTGCCAGCAGTGCTTGGCTCATGAATCAGCCCCAGCATTTT. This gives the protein CASSAWLMNQPQHF. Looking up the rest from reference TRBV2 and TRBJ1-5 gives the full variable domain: EPEVTQTPSHQVTQMGQEVILRCVPISNHLYFYWYRQILGQKVEFLVSFYNNEISEKSEIFDDQFSVERPDGSNFTLKIRSTKLEDSAMYFCASSAWLMNQPQHFGDGTRLSIL.

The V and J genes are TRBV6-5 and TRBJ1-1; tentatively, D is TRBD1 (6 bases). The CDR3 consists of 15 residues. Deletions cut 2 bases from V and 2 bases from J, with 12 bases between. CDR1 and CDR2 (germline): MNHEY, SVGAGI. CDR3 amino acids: CASSYATGPNTEAFF. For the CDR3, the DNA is TGTGCCAGCAGTTACGCTACAGGGCCTAACACTGAAGCTTTCTTT.

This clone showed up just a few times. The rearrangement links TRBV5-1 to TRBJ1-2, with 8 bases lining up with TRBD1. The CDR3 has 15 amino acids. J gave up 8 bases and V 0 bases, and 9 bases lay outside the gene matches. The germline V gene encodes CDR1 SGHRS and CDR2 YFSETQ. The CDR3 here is CASSLDGQGVEGYTF. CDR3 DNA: TGCGCCAGCAGCTTGGACGGACAGGGAGTGGAGGGCTACACCTTC.

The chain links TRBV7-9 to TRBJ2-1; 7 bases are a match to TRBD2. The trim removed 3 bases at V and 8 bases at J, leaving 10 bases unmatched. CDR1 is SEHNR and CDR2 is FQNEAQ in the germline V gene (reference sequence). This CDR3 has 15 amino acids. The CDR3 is CASSFGGRASDEQFF. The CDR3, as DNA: TGTGCCAGCAGCTTTGGGGGGAGGGCCTCTGATGAGCAGTTCTTC.

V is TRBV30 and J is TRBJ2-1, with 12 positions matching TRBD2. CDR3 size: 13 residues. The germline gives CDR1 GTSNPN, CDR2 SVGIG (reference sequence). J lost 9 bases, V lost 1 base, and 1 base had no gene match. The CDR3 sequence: CAWSGTSGIEQFF. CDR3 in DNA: TGTGCCTGGAGTGGGACTAGCGGGATTGAGCAGTTCTTC.

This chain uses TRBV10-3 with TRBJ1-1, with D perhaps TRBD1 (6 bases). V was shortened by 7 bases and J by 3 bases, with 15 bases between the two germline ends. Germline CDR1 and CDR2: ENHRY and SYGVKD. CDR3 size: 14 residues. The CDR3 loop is CAITPGASDTEAFF. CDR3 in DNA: TGTGCCATCACCCCAGGGGCGTCGGACACTGAAGCTTTCTTT.

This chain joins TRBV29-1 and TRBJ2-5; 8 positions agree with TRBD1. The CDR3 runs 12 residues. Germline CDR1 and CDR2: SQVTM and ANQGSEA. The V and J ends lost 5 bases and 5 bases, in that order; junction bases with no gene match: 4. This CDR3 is CSVLTGGETQYF. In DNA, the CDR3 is TGCAGCGTTCTTACAGGGGGGGAGACCCAGTACTTC.

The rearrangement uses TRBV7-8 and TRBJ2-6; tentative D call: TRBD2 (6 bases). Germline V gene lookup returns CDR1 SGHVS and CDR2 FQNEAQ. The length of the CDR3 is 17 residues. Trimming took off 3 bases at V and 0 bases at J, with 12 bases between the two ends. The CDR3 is CASSFRDWGSGANVLTF. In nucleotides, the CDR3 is TGTGCCAGCAGCTTCCGGGACTGGGGCTCTGGGGCCAACGTCCTGACTTTC.

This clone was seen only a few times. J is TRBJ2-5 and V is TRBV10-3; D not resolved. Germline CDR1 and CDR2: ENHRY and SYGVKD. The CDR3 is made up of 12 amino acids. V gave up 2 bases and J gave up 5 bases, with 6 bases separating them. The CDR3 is CAISEEQETQYF. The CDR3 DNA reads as TGTGCCATCAGTGAGGAACAGGAGACCCAGTACTTC.

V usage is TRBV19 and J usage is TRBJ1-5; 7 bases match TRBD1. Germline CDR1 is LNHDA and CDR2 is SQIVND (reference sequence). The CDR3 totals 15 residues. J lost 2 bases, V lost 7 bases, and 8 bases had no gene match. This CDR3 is CASKDRDLRNQPQHF. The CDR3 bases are TGTGCCAGTAAAGACAGGGACTTGCGCAATCAGCCCCAGCATTTT.

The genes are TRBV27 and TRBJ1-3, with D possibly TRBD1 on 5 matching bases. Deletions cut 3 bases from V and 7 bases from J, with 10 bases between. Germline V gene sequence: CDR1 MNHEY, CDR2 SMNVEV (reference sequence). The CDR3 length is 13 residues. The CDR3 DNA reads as TGTGCCAGCAGTTTTCCAGGGTCGAACACCATATATTTT. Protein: CASSFPGSNTIYF.

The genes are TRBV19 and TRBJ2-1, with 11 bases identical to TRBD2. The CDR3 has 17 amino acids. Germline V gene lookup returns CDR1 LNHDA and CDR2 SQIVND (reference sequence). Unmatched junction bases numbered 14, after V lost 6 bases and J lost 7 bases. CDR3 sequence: CASRNIGWVAGGNEQFF. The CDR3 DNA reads TGTGCCAGTAGGAATATCGGTTGGGTAGCGGGAGGGAATGAGCAGTTCTTC.

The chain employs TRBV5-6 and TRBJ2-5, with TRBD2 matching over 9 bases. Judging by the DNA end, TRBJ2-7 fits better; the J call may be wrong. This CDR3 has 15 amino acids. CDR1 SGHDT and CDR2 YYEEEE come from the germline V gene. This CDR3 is CASSLKGLAFYEQYF. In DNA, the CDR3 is TGTGCCAGCAGCTTGAAGGGACTAGCTTTCTACGAGCAGTACTTC.

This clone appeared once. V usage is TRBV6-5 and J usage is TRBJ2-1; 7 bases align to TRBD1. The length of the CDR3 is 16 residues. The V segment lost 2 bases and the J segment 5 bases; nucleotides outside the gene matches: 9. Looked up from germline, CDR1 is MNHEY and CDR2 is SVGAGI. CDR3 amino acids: CASSYNYRGRNNEQFF. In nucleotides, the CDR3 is TGTGCCAGCAGTTACAATTACAGGGGACGCAACAATGAGCAGTTCTTC.

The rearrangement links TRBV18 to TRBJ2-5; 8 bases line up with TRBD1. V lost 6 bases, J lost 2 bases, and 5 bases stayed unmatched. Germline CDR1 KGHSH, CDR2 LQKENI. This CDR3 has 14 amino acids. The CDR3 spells CASSQRTGQETQYF. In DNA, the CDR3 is TGTGCCAGCTCCCAACGGACAGGGCAAGAGACCCAGTACTTC.

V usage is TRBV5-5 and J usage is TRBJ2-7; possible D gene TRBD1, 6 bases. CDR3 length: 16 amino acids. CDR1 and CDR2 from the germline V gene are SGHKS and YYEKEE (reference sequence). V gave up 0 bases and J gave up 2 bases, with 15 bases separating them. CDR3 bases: TGTGCCAGCAGCTTGGCCCTTCGGGACAACCCCTACGAGCAGTACTTC. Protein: CASSLALRDNPYEQYF.

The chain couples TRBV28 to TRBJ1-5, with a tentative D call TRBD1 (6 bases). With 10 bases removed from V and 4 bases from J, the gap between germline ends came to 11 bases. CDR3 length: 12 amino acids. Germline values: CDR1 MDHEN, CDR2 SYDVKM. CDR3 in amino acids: CATTGPNQPQHF. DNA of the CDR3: TGTGCCACGACAGGTCCAAATCAGCCCCAGCATTTT. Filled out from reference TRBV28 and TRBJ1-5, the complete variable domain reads DVKVTQSSRYLVKRTGEKVFLECVQDMDHENMFWYRQDPGLGLRLIYFSYDVKMKEKGDIPEGYSVSREKKERFSLILESASTNQTSMYLCATTGPNQPQHFGDGTRLSIL.

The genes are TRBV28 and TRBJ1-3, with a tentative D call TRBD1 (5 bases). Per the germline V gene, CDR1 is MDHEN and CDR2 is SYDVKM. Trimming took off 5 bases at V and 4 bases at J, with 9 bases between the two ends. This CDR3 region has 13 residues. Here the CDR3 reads CASSTGGGNTIYF. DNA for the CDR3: TGTGCCAGCAGTACCGGGGGGGGAAACACCATATATTTT.

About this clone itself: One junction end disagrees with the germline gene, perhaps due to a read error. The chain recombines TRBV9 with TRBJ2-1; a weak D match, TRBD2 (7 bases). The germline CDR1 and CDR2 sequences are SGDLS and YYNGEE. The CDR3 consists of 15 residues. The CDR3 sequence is CASSVEGGPPGPAIF. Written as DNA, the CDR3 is TGTGCCAGCAGCGTAGAGGGGGGGCCCCCGGGACCCGCCATCTTC.

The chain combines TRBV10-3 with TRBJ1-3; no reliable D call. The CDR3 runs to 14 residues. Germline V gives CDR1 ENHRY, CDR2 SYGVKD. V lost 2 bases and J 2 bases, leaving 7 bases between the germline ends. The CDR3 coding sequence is TGTGCCATCAGTGAGAGAGGGACTGGAAACACCATATATTTT. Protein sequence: CAISERGTGNTIYF.

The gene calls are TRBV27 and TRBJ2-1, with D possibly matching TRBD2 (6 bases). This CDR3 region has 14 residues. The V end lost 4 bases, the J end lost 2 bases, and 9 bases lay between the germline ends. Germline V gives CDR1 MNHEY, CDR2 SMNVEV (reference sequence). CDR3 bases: TGTGCCAGCAGTTCTAGCGCCCCCTACAATGAGCAGTTCTTC. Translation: CASSSSAPYNEQFF.

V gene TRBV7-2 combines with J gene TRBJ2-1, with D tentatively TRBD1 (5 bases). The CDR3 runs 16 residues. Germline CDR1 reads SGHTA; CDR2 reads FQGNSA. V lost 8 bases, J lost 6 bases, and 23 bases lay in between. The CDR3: CASPLSMVWGTNEQFF. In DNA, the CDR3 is TGTGCCAGCCCCCTTAGTATGGTATGGGGCACCAATGAGCAGTTCTTC. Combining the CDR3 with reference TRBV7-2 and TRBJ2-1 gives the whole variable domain GAGVSQSPSNKVTEKGKDVELRCDPISGHTALYWYRQSLGQGLEFLIYFQGNSAPDKSGLPSDRFSAERTGGSVSTLTIQRTQQEDSAVYLCASPLSMVWGTNEQFFGPGTRLTVL.

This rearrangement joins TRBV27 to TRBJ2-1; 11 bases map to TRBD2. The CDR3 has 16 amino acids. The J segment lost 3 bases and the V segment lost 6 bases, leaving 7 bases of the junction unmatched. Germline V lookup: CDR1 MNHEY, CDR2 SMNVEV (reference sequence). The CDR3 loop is CASRTRLAGNYNEQFF. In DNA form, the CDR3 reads TGTGCCAGCAGGACTCGACTAGCGGGAAACTACAATGAGCAGTTCTTC.

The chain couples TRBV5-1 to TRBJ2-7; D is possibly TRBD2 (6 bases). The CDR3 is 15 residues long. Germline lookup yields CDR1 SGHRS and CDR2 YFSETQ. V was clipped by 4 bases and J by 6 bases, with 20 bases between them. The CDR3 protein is CASSLLDPRRGEQYF. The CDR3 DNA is TGCGCCAGCAGCCTACTGGACCCCCGGAGGGGCGAGCAGTACTTC.

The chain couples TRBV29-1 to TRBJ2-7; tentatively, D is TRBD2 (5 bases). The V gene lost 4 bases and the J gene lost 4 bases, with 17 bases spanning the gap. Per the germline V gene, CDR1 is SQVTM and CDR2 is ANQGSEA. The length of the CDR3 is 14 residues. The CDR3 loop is CSVAEWTAGYEQYF. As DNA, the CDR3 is TGCAGCGTTGCTGAATGGACCGCGGGTTACGAGCAGTACTTC.

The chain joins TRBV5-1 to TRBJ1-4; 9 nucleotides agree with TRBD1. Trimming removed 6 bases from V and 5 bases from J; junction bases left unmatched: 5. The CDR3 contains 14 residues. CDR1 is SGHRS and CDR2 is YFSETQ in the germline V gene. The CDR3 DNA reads TGCGCCAGCACCCCCGGGACAGGGAATGAAAAACTGTTTTTT. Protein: CASTPGTGNEKLFF.

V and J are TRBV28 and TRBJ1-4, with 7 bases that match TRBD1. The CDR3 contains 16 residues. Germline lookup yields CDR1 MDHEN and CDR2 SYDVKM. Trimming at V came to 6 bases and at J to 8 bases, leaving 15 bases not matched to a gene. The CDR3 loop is CASSIPVTGSREKLFF. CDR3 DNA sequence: TGTGCCAGCAGCATCCCTGTGACAGGGTCGAGAGAAAAACTGTTTTTT.